The clone carrying this TCR beta chain was counted a single time. Its antigen is currently unknown. Each subset's genomic DNA was split evenly across several immunoSEQ plates. This table comes from immunoSEQ multiplex PCR, and its TCRdb copy is limited to in-frame clones, with some not included. The sample has about 2 million clones, less than 95% seen once. This record belongs to a study of shared clonotypes between healthy human individuals. Study overall: There were three CD4 naive, three CD4 memory, two CD8 naive and one CD8 memory plates per donor.

Terminally differentiated effector memory CD45RA+ cells were excluded by CCR7 positive selection of CD45RO-negative cells. Germline V gives CDR1 SGHDT, CDR2 YYEEEE. This CDR3 spans 13 amino acids. V gave up 2 bases and J gave up 4 bases, with 9 bases separating them. The study's findings and limits: Clonotypes shared by all four sorted-subset donors had higher generation probabilities than non-shared clonotypes.

This rearrangement joins TRBV5-6 to TRBJ1-2; TRBD1 is a possible D gene (6 bases). The sample comprised naive CD8+ T cells sorted from blood. This clonotype was sampled from a man aged 18 to 29 in good health. CDR3 sequence: CASSFQGPYGYTF. The DNA for the CDR3 is TGTGCCAGCAGCTTCCAGGGGCCCTATGGCTACACCTTC.